This T cell receptor beta chain originates from a study of blood T cell repertoires in COVID-19. Background on the study: Donors in the United States, Italy and Spain gave samples during acute or convalescent COVID-19.

CDR3 length: 15 amino acids. Germline V gene sequence: CDR1 SGHNT, CDR2 YYREEE (reference sequence). The V and J ends lost 5 bases and 0 bases respectively, with 12 bases between them. Original processing methods: Amplification of reference gene primers provided the estimated nucleated cell counts. Assay used: immunoSEQ multiplex PCR; TCRdb lists only in-frame clones, some missing. V and J calls plus clone size are reproduced from that table; the DNA served to infer D and trimming. The data show approximately 220,000 clones, with roughly 90% seen just once and roughly 4% held by the top ten. The clonotype comes from a woman in her 30s who had been exposed to COVID-19. The sample comprised PBMCs or T cells enriched from blood (not recorded which). J is TRBJ2-1 and V is TRBV5-4, with a possible D match to TRBD2 (6 bases). The CDR3 nucleotides are TGTGCCAGCAGACTTAGCGGCAGCTCCTACAATGAGCAGTTCTTC. It translates to CASRLSGSSYNEQFF. The whole variable domain, filled in from reference TRBV5-4 and TRBJ2-1, reads ETGVTQSPTHLIKTRGQQVTLRCSSQSGHNTVSWYQQALGQGPQFIFQYYREEENGRGNFPPRFSGLQFPNYSSELNVNALELDDSALYLCASRLSGSSYNEQFFGPGTRLTVL.